This T cell receptor (beta chain) is drawn from a study of T-cell reconstitution after alpha-beta-depleted transplantation in children. CDR3 length: 13 amino acids. In germline, CDR1 is DFQATT, CDR2 SNEGSKA (reference sequence). V was trimmed by 0 bases and J by 3 bases, leaving 9 bases between them. About this clonotype: What it binds is not known.

Study-wide results and caveats: Newly made T cells mostly supplied T-cell counts and diversity one year after transplant. Reportedly, roughly two months post-transplant, alpha-beta T cells arose from several hundred expanded graft clones. Some patients showed high day-60 TCRbeta diversity, which derived from surviving recipient T cells and thymic progenitors.

Unique molecular identifiers were incorporated when the TCRbeta library was constructed. MiXCR was run by TCRdb on the PCR reads, yielding one entry per CDR3 protein. This sample has about 980,000 distinct CDR3 sequences, with under 30% found just once. The chain joins TRBV20-1 to TRBJ2-7; D is unresolved. The sample was PBMCs, mostly from graft donor cells, taken 360 days after TCRalphabeta/CD19-depleted stem cell transplant. The receptor comes from a boy younger than two who had a stem cell transplant for SCID, so the T cells may come from the graft donor. The CDR3 sequence: CSARDMADYEQYF. The DNA of the CDR3 is TGCAGTGCTAGAGATATGGCCGACTACGAGCAGTACTTC.